Listed below are T cell receptor beta chains from one sample, sequenced in a study of control samples from healthy donors and cancer patients. Measured with immunoSEQ multiplex PCR; TCRdb has only the in-frame clones, and not every one. The table lists some 14,000 clones, approximately 80% of them singletons. Sequences were obtained from formalin-fixed, paraffin-embedded tissue. The receptors derive from a female donor with lung cancer. Both conserved end residues are part of each CDR3. The D gene is left open where the match is weak. Size tells how often a clone was seen (once, few, many) or the class of an expanded clone, and some rows leave it out.

V,J,D,size,DNA,CDR3
TRBV6-5,TRBJ2-7,-,-,TGTGCCAGCAGCAAGGGGACTCCCTACGAGCAGTACTTC,CASSKGTPYEQYF
TRBV5-8,TRBJ1-2,-,few,TGTGCCAGCAGCTTGCGGGGGACATTTAACTATGGCTACACCTTC,CASSLRGTFNYGYTF
TRBV6-2/TRBV6-3,TRBJ1-1,-,-,TGTGCCAGCAGTTCCCTCTCAGGCATGAACACTGAAGCTTTCTTT,CASSSLSGMNTEAFF
TRBV27,TRBJ1-2,TRBD1,-,TGTGCCAGCAGTCCGGACAGGGTCTTCTATGGCTACACCTTC,CASSPDRVFYGYTF
TRBV7-2,TRBJ2-2,-,-,TGTGCCAGCAGCTTAGACACCGGGGAGCTGTTTTTT,CASSLDTGELFF
TRBV5-1,TRBJ2-2,TRBD2,few,TGCGCCAGCAGCTTGAGGGGACTAGCGGGCACCGGGGAGCTGTTTTTT,CASSLRGLAGTGELFF
TRBV30,TRBJ2-1,-,-,TGTGCCTGGAGTACCCTCCGGGACTCACCCCGGTTCTTC,CAWSTLRDSPRFF
TRBV6-1,TRBJ1-2,-,-,TGTGCCAGCAGTGATTGGGACGGCTACACCTTC,CASSDWDGYTF
TRBV18,TRBJ2-5,-,-,TGTGCCAGCTCACCGGGACAAAAAGAGACCCAGTACTTC,CASSPGQKETQYF
TRBV7-8,TRBJ1-2,TRBD1,few,TGTGCCAGCAGCCCACAGGGGGCTGACTATGGCTACACCTTC,CASSPQGADYGYTF
TRBV7-8,TRBJ1-3,-,-,TGTGCCAGCAGCTTAACTGGAAACACCATATATTTT,CASSLTGNTIYF
TRBV7-2,TRBJ2-1,TRBD2,-,TGTGCCAGCAGCTTAGTGGTTAGCGGGAGAGGGGCCTACAATGAGCAGTTCTTC,CASSLVVSGRGAYNEQFF
TRBV2,TRBJ1-1,-,-,TGTGCCAGCTCTACATTGCTGGGAGCTTTCTTT,CASSTLLGAFF
TRBV2,TRBJ2-7,TRBD1,-,TGTGCCAGCAGGTTAGGGGCAGGGGGCCTGGTCGAGCAGTACTTC,CASRLGAGGLVEQYF
TRBV4-1,TRBJ2-2,-,-,TGCGCCAGCAGCCAAGATGGGCTTCTAACCGGGGAGCTGTTTTTT,CASSQDGLLTGELFF
TRBV3-1/TRBV3-2,TRBJ2-5,TRBD1,-,TGTGCCAGCAGCCAAGGGGACAGGGGATTCCAAGAGACCCAGTACTTC,CASSQGDRGFQETQYF
TRBV12-3/TRBV12-4,TRBJ1-1,-,few,TGTGCCAGCAGTTTTCGGACGGCCACTGAAGCTTTCTTT,CASSFRTATEAFF
TRBV5-6,TRBJ1-2,-,-,TGTGCCAGCAGCTTTGAGACCGGGCGTGGTGGCTACACCTTC,CASSFETGRGGYTF
TRBV10-3,TRBJ2-2,-,-,TGTGCCATCAGTGGACCCACAGGCGCCTACACCGGGGAGCTGTTTTTT,CAISGPTGAYTGELFF
TRBV12-3/TRBV12-4,TRBJ1-2,-,few,TGTGCCAGCAGTTTAGGGGCAGCGGGCTACACCTTC,CASSLGAAGYTF
TRBV16,TRBJ2-2,TRBD1,-,TGTGCCAGCAGCCAATACCAGGGGGTCACCGGGGAGCTGTTTTTT,CASSQYQGVTGELFF
TRBV23-1,TRBJ1-5,-,-,TGCGCCAGCACCCACCGTCCGTTGGGGCCCTTGAAGCGCTATAGCAATCAGCCCCAGCATTTT,CASTHRPLGPLKRYSNQPQHF
TRBV5-6,TRBJ2-3,TRBD2,-,TGTGCCAGCGGGCTAGCGGGGACAGATACGCAGTATTTT,CASGLAGTDTQYF
TRBV9,TRBJ2-3,TRBD1,-,TGTGCCAGCAGCAAACAGGGGCGCGGGACAGATACGCAGTATTTT,CASSKQGRGTDTQYF
TRBV12-3/TRBV12-4,TRBJ1-1,-,-,TGTGCCAGCAGTTTTGACACTGAAGCTTTCTTT,CASSFDTEAFF
TRBV2,TRBJ2-1,TRBD2,-,TGTGCCAGCAGTCCGCTAGCGGGAAGGTACAATGAGCAGTTCTTC,CASSPLAGRYNEQFF
TRBV30,TRBJ2-5,-,-,TGTGCCTGGAGTTCCGAAGGGGGGGCGGGGGAGACCCAGTACTTC,CAWSSEGGAGETQYF
TRBV7-2,TRBJ1-1,-,-,TGTGCCAGCAGCTTAGTCCTCTTTGGACTGTTGAACACTGAAGCTTTCTTT,CASSLVLFGLLNTEAFF
TRBV6-2/TRBV6-3,TRBJ2-5,TRBD2,-,TGTGCCAGCAGTCCCCCCGGGACTAGCGGGAGGGCCAGACGTAAGACCCAGTACTTC,CASSPPGTSGRARRKTQYF
TRBV24-1,TRBJ1-2,TRBD1,-,TGTGCCACCAACTCCGGACAGGGAGGGGACTATGGCTACACCTTC,CATNSGQGGDYGYTF
TRBV5-1,TRBJ1-1,-,-,TGCGCCAACAGCAAAAGGTGGAACACTGAAGCTTTCTTT,CANSKRWNTEAFF
TRBV4-3,TRBJ1-1,-,-,TGCGCCAGCAGCCAAGGAGGTCAGGGATCAACCGAAGCTTTCTTT,CASSQGGQGSTEAFF
TRBV5-6,TRBJ2-1,TRBD2,few,TGTGCCAGCAGCTTGACGACTAGCGGAGACTACAATGAGCAGTTCTTC,CASSLTTSGDYNEQFF
TRBV5-1,TRBJ1-1,TRBD1,-,TGCGCCAGCAGCCCAGGGACAGCAACTGAAGCTTTCTTT,CASSPGTATEAFF
TRBV27,TRBJ2-7,-,large,TGTGCCAGCAAGCTCACAGGGTTTAATTACGAGCAGTACTTC,CASKLTGFNYEQYF
TRBV5-4,TRBJ2-1,TRBD2,-,TGTGCCAGCAGCTCCTACGGGACTAGCGGATACAATGAGCAGTTCTTC,CASSSYGTSGYNEQFF
TRBV6-6,TRBJ1-1,-,-,TGTGCCAGCAGTTACGGGCAGACGAACACTGAAGCTTTCTTT,CASSYGQTNTEAFF
TRBV9,TRBJ1-3,-,few,TGTGCCAGCAGCGTAGGAGATGCGGGCTCCGGAAACACCATATATTTT,CASSVGDAGSGNTIYF
TRBV2,TRBJ1-4,-,few,TGTGCCAGCAGGAGCACAGGCCGCGTCGAAAAACTGTTTTTT,CASRSTGRVEKLFF
TRBV11-2,TRBJ2-7,-,-,TGTGCCAGCAGCTTAGGGCTGGAGTACGAGCAGTACTTC,CASSLGLEYEQYF
TRBV7-9,TRBJ1-2,-,-,TGTGCCAGCAGCTCTAACTATGGCTACACCTTC,CASSSNYGYTF
TRBV5-4,TRBJ1-5,-,-,TGTGCCAGCAGCCTTGACCCCCGGGGCAATCAGCCCCAGCATTTT,CASSLDPRGNQPQHF
TRBV12-3/TRBV12-4,TRBJ2-5,TRBD2,few,TGTGCCAGCAGTTCGGGACTAGCAAATTCCCAGTACTTC,CASSSGLANSQYF
TRBV28,TRBJ2-5,-,-,TGTGCCAGCAGGGGTACTCCCCCGGCGACCCAGTACTTC,CASRGTPPATQYF
TRBV30,TRBJ1-4,-,-,TGTGCCTGGAGTGTATCGGGACAACTGTTTTTT,CAWSVSGQLFF
TRBV30,TRBJ2-3,-,-,TGTGCCTGGAGTACTGGTAGCGGACGCACAGATACGCAGTATTTT,CAWSTGSGRTDTQYF
TRBV4-3,TRBJ2-2,-,-,TGCGCCAGCAGCCCGAGGACGTACTCGAACACCGGGGAACTGTTTTTT,CASSPRTYSNTGELFF
TRBV9,TRBJ2-1,TRBD2,-,TGTGCCAGCAGCCCCGGGACTAGCAGACGCAATGAGCAGTTCTTC,CASSPGTSRRNEQFF
TRBV6-2/TRBV6-3,TRBJ2-1,-,-,TGTGCCAGCAGTTTTAGCGGCTCCTACAATGAGCAGTTCTTC,CASSFSGSYNEQFF
TRBV27,TRBJ1-2,TRBD1,-,TGTGCCAGCAGTCCCCAGGGGGCTGCTAACTATGGCTACACCTTC,CASSPQGAANYGYTF
TRBV24-1,TRBJ1-5,TRBD1,-,TGTGCCACCAGTGATGGAACAGGGGGAAAGAATCAGCCCCAGCATTTT,CATSDGTGGKNQPQHF
TRBV4-1,TRBJ2-2,TRBD2,-,TGCGCCAGCAGTCCCTTTGCGGGAGCAAACGGGGAGCTGTTTTTT,CASSPFAGANGELFF
TRBV6-2/TRBV6-3,TRBJ1-1,-,-,TGTGCCAGCAGTTACAAGTTGAACACTGAAGCTTTCTTT,CASSYKLNTEAFF
TRBV5-1,TRBJ2-3,-,few,TGCGCCAGCAGGGGGACGCAGTATTTT,CASRGTQYF
TRBV2,TRBJ1-2,-,-,TGTGCCAGCAGTGGGACAAAATCTAACTATGGCTACACCTTC,CASSGTKSNYGYTF